This T cell receptor beta chain was observed in a study of metastatic and nonmetastatic thyroid tumors. Across the whole study: Malignant thyroid and benign thyroid patients provided blood and tumor or nodule tissue whose repertoires were compared.

This clone was detected only once. Its target is not known. Study-wide findings and caveats: TCR beta diversity was reportedly significantly higher in malignant thyroid tumors than benign nodules, in blood and tumor.

Each patient went into thyroid surgery without having received any treatment. TCRdb ran MiXCR on the PCR reads. Of tens of thousands of clones in the sample, 19% were seen once. The CDR3 loop spans 14 amino acids. Germline V CDR1 and CDR2: SGHTA, FQGNSA. V was pared by 9 bases and J by 4 bases, with 9 bases of the junction left unmatched. The chain is built from TRBV7-2 and TRBJ2-3; 8 bases match TRBD2. The clonotype was recovered from a male donor with papillary thyroid cancer or a benign thyroid nodule (not recorded which). Some clones in this sample may be carry-over from other donors' samples. The sample comprised blood. The CDR3 nucleotides are TGTGCCAGTGGGGTCGGGAGGGTCCCAGATACGCAGTATTTT. The encoded protein is CASGVGRVPDTQYF.